Below, 10 T cell receptor beta chains from the same sample are listed, as sequenced in a study of CD8 T cells in ankylosing spondylitis. TCRdb passed the 5' RACE reads through MiXCR, listing each CDR3 protein once. This sample has about 250,000 distinct CDR3 sequences, with approximately 30% found just once. The sample was blood, either unsorted or a sorted T cell fraction (not recorded which). The receptor source for this set is a male donor with ankylosing spondylitis or in good health (not recorded which).

The rearrangement links TRBV10-2 to TRBJ1-2; D unclear. This CDR3 comprises 15 residues. Deletions cut 7 bases from V and 5 bases from J, with 20 bases between. Germline V gene data show CDR1 as WSHSY and CDR2 as SAAADI. The CDR3, as DNA: TGCGCCAGCAAGAAGGGAGGAGGAAGTATTTATGGCTACACCTTC. Translated, it gives CASKKGGGSIYGYTF.

The chain uses TRBV10-1 and TRBJ2-2, with a weak D call TRBD2 (5 bases). The CDR3 sequence is 15 residues long. CDR1 is WNHNN and CDR2 is SYGVQD in the germline V gene (reference sequence). Trimming pared 5 bases from V and 8 bases from J, leaving 18 bases between. Here the CDR3 reads CASSSPGVRAGELFF. The CDR3 nucleotides are TGCGCCAGCAGTAGCCCGGGTGTGAGGGCAGGGGAGCTGTTTTTT.

This clonotype was detected ten times or more. The V call is TRBV20-1, the J call TRBJ2-3, with 7 bases aligning to TRBD1. CDR1 is DFQATT, CDR2 SNEGSKA, per germline (reference sequence). CDR3 length: 13 amino acids. V shed 4 bases and J 5 bases; nucleotides not matched to a gene: 6. The CDR3 loop is CSATTGAVDTQYF. CDR3 coding DNA: TGCAGTGCTACAACAGGGGCCGTAGATACGCAGTATTTT.

This clonotype came up a few times. V and J are TRBV7-3 and TRBJ1-6; no reliable D call. V lost 5 bases and J lost 6, with 11 bases in between. The CDR3 loop spans 14 amino acids. The germline CDR1 and CDR2 sequences are SGHTA and FQGTGA. CDR3 sequence (DNA): TGTGCCAGCAGCCTATTGGCCTCTAATTCACCCCTCCACTTT. Its translation: CASSLLASNSPLHF.

The chain combines TRBV12-3 or TRBV12-4 with TRBJ1-6, with 7 bases aligning to TRBD1. The V and J ends lost 2 bases and 8 bases, in that order; junction bases with no gene match: 0. There are 13 residues in the CDR3. CDR3 region: CASSLTGDSPLHF. The CDR3 DNA sequence: TGTGCCAGCAGTTTAACAGGGGATTCACCCCTCCACTTT.

This sequence joins TRBV20-1 and TRBJ1-5; no clear D. The germline V gene encodes CDR1 DFQATT and CDR2 SNEGSKA (reference sequence). Trimming pared 3 bases from V and 4 bases from J, leaving 13 bases between. CDR3 length equals 14 residues. The CDR3 DNA reads as TGCAGTGCTAGTATCGGGAAACCTAATCAGCCCCAGCATTTT. Residues: CSASIGKPNQPQHF.

This clonotype was seen only a few times. The chain employs TRBV5-1 and TRBJ2-2; the D is unclear. The V and J ends lost 4 bases and 5 bases respectively, with 12 bases between them. The germline gives CDR1 SGHRS, CDR2 YFSETQ. This CDR3 comprises 14 residues. CDR3 DNA sequence: TGCGCCAGCAGCCCTGGTGTGGGGACCGGGGAGCTGTTTTTT. Amino acids: CASSPGVGTGELFF.

This clonotype was seen only a few times. This chain uses TRBV9 with TRBJ2-7, with TRBD1 matching 9 bases. Germline V gene lookup returns CDR1 SGDLS and CDR2 YYNGEE. This CDR3 has 15 amino acids. The V gene end was trimmed by 2 bases and the J gene end by 7 bases; junction bases not matched to a gene: 10. The CDR3 bases are TGTGCCAGCAGCGTGGGCTCGGACAGGGGTTGGGAGCAGTACTTC. This sequence encodes CASSVGSDRGWEQYF.

The rearrangement joins TRBV27 to TRBJ2-1, with D unresolved. Germline CDR1 reads MNHEY; CDR2 reads SMNVEV (reference sequence). The CDR3 has 15 amino acids. Trimming removed 6 bases from V and 3 bases from J, with 15 bases in between. The CDR3 DNA reads TGTGCCAGCAGGAATAATTATCCCAACTACAATGAGCAGTTCTTC. Amino acid sequence: CASRNNYPNYNEQFF.

This clonotype appeared a single time. V gene TRBV6-9 combines with J gene TRBJ1-5; weak D call: TRBD1 (6 bases). Germline values: CDR1 MNHGY, CDR2 SVAAGI. V lost 3 bases and J lost 4, with 22 bases in between. The CDR3 spans 18 residues. The CDR3 DNA reads as TGTGCCAGCAGTTACGCCCGGGACATTAGTATCCCAAATCAGCCCCAGCATTTT. It encodes CASSYARDISIPNQPQHF.